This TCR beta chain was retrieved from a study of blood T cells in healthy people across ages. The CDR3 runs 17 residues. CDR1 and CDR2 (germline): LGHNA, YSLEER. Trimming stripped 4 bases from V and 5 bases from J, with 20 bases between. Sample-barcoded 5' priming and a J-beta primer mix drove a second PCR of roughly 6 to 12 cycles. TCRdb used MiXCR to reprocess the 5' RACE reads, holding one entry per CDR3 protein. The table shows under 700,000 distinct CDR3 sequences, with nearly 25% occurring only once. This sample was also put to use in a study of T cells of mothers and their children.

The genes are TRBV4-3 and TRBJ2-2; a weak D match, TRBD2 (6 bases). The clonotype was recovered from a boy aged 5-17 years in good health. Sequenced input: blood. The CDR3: CASSPLSGGALTGELFF. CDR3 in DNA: TGCGCCAGCAGCCCCCTTAGTGGCGGGGCCCTAACCGGGGAGCTGTTTTTT.